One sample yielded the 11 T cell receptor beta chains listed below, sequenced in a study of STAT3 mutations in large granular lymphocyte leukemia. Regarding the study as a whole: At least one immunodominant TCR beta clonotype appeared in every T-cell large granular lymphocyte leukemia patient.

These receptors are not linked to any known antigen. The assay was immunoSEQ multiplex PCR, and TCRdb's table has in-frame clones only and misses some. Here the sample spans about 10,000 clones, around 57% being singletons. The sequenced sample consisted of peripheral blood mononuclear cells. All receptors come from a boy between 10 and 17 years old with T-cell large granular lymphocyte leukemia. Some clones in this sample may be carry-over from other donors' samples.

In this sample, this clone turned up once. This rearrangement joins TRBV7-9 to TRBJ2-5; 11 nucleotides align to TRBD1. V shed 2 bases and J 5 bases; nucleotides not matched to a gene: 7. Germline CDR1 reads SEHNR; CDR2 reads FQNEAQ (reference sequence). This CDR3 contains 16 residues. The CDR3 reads CASSLTGTGGSETQYF. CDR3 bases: TGTGCCAGCAGCTTAACTGGGACAGGGGGATCGGAGACCCAGTACTTC.

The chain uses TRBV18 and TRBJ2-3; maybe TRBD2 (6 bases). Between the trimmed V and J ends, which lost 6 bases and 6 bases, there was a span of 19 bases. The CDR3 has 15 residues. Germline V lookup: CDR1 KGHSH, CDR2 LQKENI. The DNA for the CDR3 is TGTGCCAGCTCCCCTTGGCGGGATGTTGCGGATACGCAGTATTTT. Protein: CASSPWRDVADTQYF.

CDR3 in amino acids: CASSFPTGELFF. The DNA of the CDR3 is TGTGCCAGCAGCTTTCCGACCGGGGAGCTGTTTTTT. V is TRBV5-4 and J is TRBJ2-2, with D uncertain. The CDR3 consists of 12 residues. Trimming took 2 bases from V and 5 from J, leaving 4 bases between them. The germline V gene has CDR1 SGHNT and CDR2 YYREEE (reference sequence).

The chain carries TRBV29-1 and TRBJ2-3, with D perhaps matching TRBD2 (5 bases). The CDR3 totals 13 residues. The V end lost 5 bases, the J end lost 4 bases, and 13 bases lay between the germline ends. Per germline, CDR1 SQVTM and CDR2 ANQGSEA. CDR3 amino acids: CSVKRGLADTQYF. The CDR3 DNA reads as TGCAGCGTTAAAAGAGGGCTGGCAGATACGCAGTATTTT.

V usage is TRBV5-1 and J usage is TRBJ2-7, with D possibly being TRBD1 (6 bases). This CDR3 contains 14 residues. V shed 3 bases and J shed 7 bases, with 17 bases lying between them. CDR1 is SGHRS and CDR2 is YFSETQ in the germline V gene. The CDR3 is CASSYRDTGEEQYF. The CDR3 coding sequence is TGCGCCAGCAGCTACCGGGACACCGGGGAGGAGCAGTACTTC.

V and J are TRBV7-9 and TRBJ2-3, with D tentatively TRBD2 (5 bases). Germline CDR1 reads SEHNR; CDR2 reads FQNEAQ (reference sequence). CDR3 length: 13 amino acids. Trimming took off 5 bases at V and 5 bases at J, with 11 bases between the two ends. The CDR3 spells CASSGMGVDTQYF. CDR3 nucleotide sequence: TGTGCCAGCAGCGGAATGGGAGTAGATACGCAGTATTTT.

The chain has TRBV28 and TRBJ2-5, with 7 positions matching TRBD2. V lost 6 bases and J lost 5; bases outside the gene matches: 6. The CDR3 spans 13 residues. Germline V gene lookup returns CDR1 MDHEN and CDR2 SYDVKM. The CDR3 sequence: CASRETSLETQYF. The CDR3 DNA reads TGTGCCAGCAGGGAGACTAGCTTGGAGACCCAGTACTTC.

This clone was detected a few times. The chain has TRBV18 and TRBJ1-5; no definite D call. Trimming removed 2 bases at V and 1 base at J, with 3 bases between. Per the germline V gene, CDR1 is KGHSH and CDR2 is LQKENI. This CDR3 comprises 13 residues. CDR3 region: CASSPESNQPQHF. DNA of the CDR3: TGTGCCAGCTCACCAGAGAGCAATCAGCCCCAGCATTTT.

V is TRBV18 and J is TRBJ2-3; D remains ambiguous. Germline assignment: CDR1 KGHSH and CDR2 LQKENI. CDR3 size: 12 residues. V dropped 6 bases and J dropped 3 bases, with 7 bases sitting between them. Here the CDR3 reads CASSSSTDTQYF. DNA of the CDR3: TGTGCCAGCTCCAGCTCGACAGATACGCAGTATTTT.

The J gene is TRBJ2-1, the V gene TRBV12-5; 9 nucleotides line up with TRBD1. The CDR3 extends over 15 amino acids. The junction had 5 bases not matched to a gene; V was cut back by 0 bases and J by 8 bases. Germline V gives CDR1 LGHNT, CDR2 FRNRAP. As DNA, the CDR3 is TGTGCTAGTGGTTTGGTATACAGGGGGCGCGATGAGCAGTTCTTC. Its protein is CASGLVYRGRDEQFF.

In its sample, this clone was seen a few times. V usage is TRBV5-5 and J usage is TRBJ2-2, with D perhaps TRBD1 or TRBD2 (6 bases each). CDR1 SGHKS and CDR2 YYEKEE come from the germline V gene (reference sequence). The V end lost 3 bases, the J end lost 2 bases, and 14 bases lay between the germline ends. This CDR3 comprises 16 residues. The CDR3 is CASSSQGGVNTGELFF. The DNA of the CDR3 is TGTGCCAGCAGCTCACAGGGAGGTGTCAACACCGGGGAGCTGTTTTTT.